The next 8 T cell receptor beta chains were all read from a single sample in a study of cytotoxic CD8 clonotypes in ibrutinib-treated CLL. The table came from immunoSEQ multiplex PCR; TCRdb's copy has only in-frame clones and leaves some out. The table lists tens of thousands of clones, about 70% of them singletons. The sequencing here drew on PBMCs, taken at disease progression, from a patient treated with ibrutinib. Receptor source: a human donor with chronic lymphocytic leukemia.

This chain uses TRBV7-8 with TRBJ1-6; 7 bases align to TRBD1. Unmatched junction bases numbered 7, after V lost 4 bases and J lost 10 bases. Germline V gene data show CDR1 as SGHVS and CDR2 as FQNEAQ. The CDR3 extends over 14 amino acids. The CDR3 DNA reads TGTGCCAGCAGCTACCGACAGGGCTCCTCACCCCTCCACTTT. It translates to CASSYRQGSSPLHF.

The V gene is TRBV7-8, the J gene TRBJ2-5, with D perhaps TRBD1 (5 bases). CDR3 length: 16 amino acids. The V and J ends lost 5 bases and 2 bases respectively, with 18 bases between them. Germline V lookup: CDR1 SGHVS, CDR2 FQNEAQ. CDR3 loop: CASSPDWMGQQETQYF. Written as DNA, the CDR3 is TGTGCCAGCAGCCCAGACTGGATGGGGCAACAAGAGACCCAGTACTTC.

CDR3 amino acids: CASSPFRENTEAFF. The CDR3 region has the DNA TGTGCCAGCTCACCATTTCGGGAGAACACTGAAGCTTTCTTT. The chain joins TRBV18 to TRBJ1-1; D is unclear. Trimming took 2 bases from V and 1 from J, leaving 8 bases between them. This CDR3 spans 14 amino acids. CDR1 KGHSH and CDR2 LQKENI come from the germline V gene.

CDR3 sequence reads: CASSSMGTGVGETQYF. The CDR3 DNA follows: TGTGCCAGCAGCTCGATGGGGACAGGGGTAGGAGAGACCCAGTACTTC. The rearrangement joins TRBV7-6 to TRBJ2-5; 10 bases match TRBD1. This CDR3 is 16 amino acids long. Germline lookup yields CDR1 SGHVS and CDR2 FNYEAQ. Losses at the gene ends were 4 bases for V and 4 bases for J; bases not matched to a gene: 9.

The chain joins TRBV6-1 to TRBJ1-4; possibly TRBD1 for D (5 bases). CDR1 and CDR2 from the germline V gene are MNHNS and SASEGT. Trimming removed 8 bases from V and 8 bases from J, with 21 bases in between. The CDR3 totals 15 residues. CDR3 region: CASEPLRDGGEKLFF. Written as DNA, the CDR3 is TGTGCCAGCGAGCCCCTGAGGGACGGAGGGGAAAAACTGTTTTTT.

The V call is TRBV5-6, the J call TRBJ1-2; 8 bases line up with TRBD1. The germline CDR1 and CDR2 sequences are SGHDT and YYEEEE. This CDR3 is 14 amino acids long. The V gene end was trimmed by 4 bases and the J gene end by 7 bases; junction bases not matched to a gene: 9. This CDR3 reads CASSIDRGGSGYTF. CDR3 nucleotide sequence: TGTGCCAGCAGCATTGACAGGGGTGGATCTGGCTACACCTTC.

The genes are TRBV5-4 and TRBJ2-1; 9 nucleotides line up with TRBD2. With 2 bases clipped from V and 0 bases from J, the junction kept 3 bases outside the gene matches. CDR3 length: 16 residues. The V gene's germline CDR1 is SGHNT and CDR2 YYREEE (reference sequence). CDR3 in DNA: TGTGCCAGCAGCTTAGGCGGGGGGGCCTCCTACAATGAGCAGTTCTTC. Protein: CASSLGGGASYNEQFF.

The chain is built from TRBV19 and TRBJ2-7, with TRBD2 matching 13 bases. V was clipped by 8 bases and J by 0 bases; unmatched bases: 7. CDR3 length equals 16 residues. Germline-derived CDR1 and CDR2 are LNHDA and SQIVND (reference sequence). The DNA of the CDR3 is TGTGCCAGTTCGAGACTAGCGGGAGGCCGCTCCTACGAGCAGTACTTC. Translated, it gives CASSRLAGGRSYEQYF.